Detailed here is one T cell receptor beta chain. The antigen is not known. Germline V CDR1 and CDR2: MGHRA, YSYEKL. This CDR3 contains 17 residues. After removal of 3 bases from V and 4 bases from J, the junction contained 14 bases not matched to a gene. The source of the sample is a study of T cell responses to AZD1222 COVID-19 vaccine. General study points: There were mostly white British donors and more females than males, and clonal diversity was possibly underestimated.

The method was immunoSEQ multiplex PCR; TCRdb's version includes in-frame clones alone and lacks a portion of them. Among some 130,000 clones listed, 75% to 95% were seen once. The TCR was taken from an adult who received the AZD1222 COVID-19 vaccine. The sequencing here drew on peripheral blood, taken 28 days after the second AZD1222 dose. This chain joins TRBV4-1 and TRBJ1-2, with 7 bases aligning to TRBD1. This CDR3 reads CASSQPSGTVTLYGYTF. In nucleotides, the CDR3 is TGCGCCAGCAGCCAGCCCTCCGGGACAGTGACCCTCTATGGCTACACCTTC.